Below, 29 T cell receptor beta chains from the same sample are listed, as sequenced in a study of blood T cell repertoires in COVID-19. TCRdb's copy holds only in-frame clones and misses some; the assay was immunoSEQ multiplex PCR. Of about 430,000 clones detected, roughly 90% appear once; the ten largest clones hold approximately 1.5%. Input material: PBMCs or T cells enriched from blood (not recorded which). The receptors stem from a woman younger than 35 who had been exposed to COVID-19.

The chain recombines TRBV6-1 with TRBJ1-1; tentatively, D is TRBD1 (5 bases). The CDR3 totals 13 residues. The V end lost 2 bases, the J end lost 11 bases, and 15 bases lay between the germline ends. Germline-derived CDR1 and CDR2 are MNHNS and SASEGT. CDR3 bases: TGTGCCAGCAGTGAATGGGGACTCCGCGGCGCTTTCTTT. Residues: CASSEWGLRGAFF.

The V and J genes are TRBV5-4 and TRBJ2-1; 9 nucleotides match TRBD2. The CDR3 is 14 residues long. Per the germline V gene, CDR1 is SGHNT and CDR2 is YYREEE (reference sequence). Germline trimming cut 4 bases from V and 4 bases from J; bases unmatched to any gene: 3. CDR3 amino acids: CASSLTSGYNEQFF. CDR3 nucleotides: TGTGCCAGCAGCCTGACTAGCGGATACAATGAGCAGTTCTTC. Together with reference TRBV5-4 and TRBJ2-1, the CDR3 gives the full variable domain: ETGVTQSPTHLIKTRGQQVTLRCSSQSGHNTVSWYQQALGQGPQFIFQYYREEENGRGNFPPRFSGLQFPNYSSELNVNALELDDSALYLCASSLTSGYNEQFFGPGTRLTVL.

J is TRBJ2-3 and V is TRBV5-6; 7 bases align to TRBD1. The CDR3 runs to 15 residues. V trimming: 0 bases; J trimming: 3 bases; junction bases outside the gene matches: 4. Germline CDR1 and CDR2: SGHDT and YYEEEE. DNA for the CDR3: TGTGCCAGCAGCTTGGACGCAGGGGGAACAGATACGCAGTATTTT. As protein: CASSLDAGGTDTQYF.

The V gene is TRBV14, the J gene TRBJ2-4, with D possibly TRBD2 on 6 matching bases. The CDR3 runs to 17 residues. Trimming stripped 1 base from V and 3 bases from J, with 16 bases between. Germline V gives CDR1 SGHDN, CDR2 FVKESK. The CDR3 spells CASSQVSGAGGKNIQYF. CDR3 in DNA: TGTGCCAGCAGCCAAGTTTCGGGCGCCGGGGGCAAAAACATTCAGTACTTC.

V usage is TRBV5-1 and J usage is TRBJ2-3; possible D gene TRBD2, 6 bases. The CDR3 is made up of 16 amino acids. The V and J ends lost 4 bases and 3 bases respectively, with 18 bases between them. Germline loops: CDR1 SGHRS, CDR2 YFSETQ. This CDR3 reads CASSRSRASATDTQYF. In nucleotides, the CDR3 is TGCGCCAGCAGCAGAAGTCGGGCTAGCGCAACAGATACGCAGTATTTT. The whole variable domain, filled in from reference TRBV5-1 and TRBJ2-3, reads KAGVTQTPRYLIKTRGQQVTLSCSPISGHRSVSWYQQTPGQGLQFLFEYFSETQRNKGNFPGRFSGRQFSNSRSEMNVSTLELGDSALYLCASSRSRASATDTQYFGPGTRLTVL.

The rearrangement links TRBV5-5 to TRBJ2-5, with 8 bases identical to TRBD2. This CDR3 has 16 residues. The J segment lost 0 bases and the V segment lost 1 base, leaving 5 bases of the junction unmatched. Germline V gene data show CDR1 as SGHKS and CDR2 as YYEKEE (reference sequence). CDR3: CASSLKAGEYQETQYF. CDR3 DNA: TGTGCCAGCAGCTTGAAAGCGGGGGAGTACCAAGAGACCCAGTACTTC.

CDR3 in DNA: TGTGCCAGCAGCTCATCAGGGCTAACTAATGAAAAACTGTTTTTT. Amino acids: CASSSSGLTNEKLFF. This sequence joins TRBV7-2 and TRBJ1-4, with a tentative D call TRBD1 (5 bases). V was trimmed by 4 bases and J by 1 base, leaving 10 bases between them. Germline CDR1 is SGHTA and CDR2 is FQGNSA. This CDR3 comprises 15 residues.

This rearrangement joins TRBV6-2 or TRBV6-3 to TRBJ1-5, with TRBD1 matching 12 bases. Germline loops: CDR1 MNHEY, CDR2 SVGEGT. V lost 6 bases and J lost 5; bases outside the gene matches: 5. This CDR3 has 15 amino acids. The CDR3 region has the DNA TGTGCCAGCAGCTTCGGGACAGGGGGCCATCAGCCCCAGCATTTT. Protein sequence: CASSFGTGGHQPQHF.

This sequence joins TRBV7-2 and TRBJ1-5; no definite D call. CDR1 and CDR2 from the germline V gene are SGHTA and FQGNSA. This CDR3 contains 13 residues. V lost 6 bases and J lost 7, with 13 bases in between. DNA of the CDR3: TGTGCCAGCAGAGGAGGTCTCGGGCAGCCCCAGCATTTT. This translates into CASRGGLGQPQHF.

This clone was seen more than once but under ten times. Other DNA sequences in this specimen translate into the identical CDR3. V usage is TRBV18 and J usage is TRBJ1-1, with 8 nucleotides matching TRBD1. The germline V gene has CDR1 KGHSH and CDR2 LQKENI. Unmatched junction bases numbered 2, after V lost 4 bases and J lost 1 base. This CDR3 comprises 14 residues. The CDR3 region is CASSLGQGNTEAFF. The CDR3 nucleotides read TGTGCCAGCTCACTAGGACAGGGGAACACTGAAGCTTTCTTT.

The CDR3 DNA reads TGTGCCAGCAGCCAGGCGGGGACGGACTATAATTCACCCCTCCACTTT. Its protein product is CASSQAGTDYNSPLHF. This rearrangement joins TRBV3-1 (or the pseudogene TRBV3-2) to TRBJ1-6; D is possibly TRBD1 (5 bases). The CDR3 runs to 16 residues. CDR1 and CDR2 (germline): LGHDT, YNNKEL (reference sequence). Trimming left V 3 bases short and J 3 bases short, with 12 bases between.

V usage is TRBV18 and J usage is TRBJ2-3, with D perhaps matching TRBD2 (6 bases). Trimming took 3 bases from V and 2 from J, leaving 12 bases between them. This CDR3 region has 15 residues. From germline, CDR1 is KGHSH and CDR2 LQKENI. The CDR3 bases are TGTGCCAGCTCACCCTGGGGCGGGACCACAGATACGCAGTATTTT. As protein: CASSPWGGTTDTQYF.

This rearrangement joins TRBV6-6 to TRBJ2-2; no reliable D call. The CDR3 is 15 residues long. CDR1 MNHNY and CDR2 SVGAGI come from the germline V gene (reference sequence). Between the trimmed V and J ends, which lost 2 bases and 6 bases, there was a span of 13 bases. DNA of the CDR3: TGTGCCAGCAGTTACCCCTGCCGGGTTCCCGGGGAGCTGTTTTTT. This encodes CASSYPCRVPGELFF.

This chain links TRBV7-9 with TRBJ2-5; 8 nucleotides match TRBD2. The CDR3 runs to 17 residues. Trimming removed 1 base from V and 1 base from J; junction bases left unmatched: 8. In germline, CDR1 is SEHNR, CDR2 FQNEAQ (reference sequence). This CDR3 is CASSLDLAGGLQETQYF. For the CDR3, the DNA is TGTGCCAGCAGCTTAGATCTAGCGGGCGGACTCCAAGAGACCCAGTACTTC. The variable domain in full, completed from reference TRBV7-9 and TRBJ2-5, reads DTGVSQNPRHKITKRGQNVTFRCDPISEHNRLYWYRQTLGQGPEFLTYFQNEAQLEKSRLLSDRFSAERPKGSFSTLEIQRTEQGDSAMYLCASSLDLAGGLQETQYFGPGTRLLVL.

The chain is built from TRBV7-6 and TRBJ2-7; 9 positions agree with TRBD1. V trimming: 2 bases; J trimming: 3 bases; junction bases outside the gene matches: 8. The V gene's germline CDR1 is SGHVS and CDR2 FNYEAQ. The CDR3 totals 16 residues. Written as DNA, the CDR3 is TGTGCCAGCAGCTTACTAACCGGGACAGGGCACTACGAGCAGTACTTC. It translates to CASSLLTGTGHYEQYF.

The chain recombines TRBV27 with TRBJ1-3; D remains unclear. Germline CDR1 MNHEY, CDR2 SMNVEV (reference sequence). V lost 5 bases and J 3 bases, leaving 11 bases between the germline ends. CDR3 length: 14 residues. CDR3 nucleotides: TGTGCCAGCAGTCCGACGAGGATTGGAAACACCATATATTTT. The encoded protein is CASSPTRIGNTIYF.

The chain carries TRBV21-1 and TRBJ2-7; the D segment call TRBD1 is taken from the table without a DNA check. TRBV21-1 is deemed a pseudogene. The CDR3 extends over 12 amino acids. In nucleotides, the CDR3 is TGTGCCAGCAGCAAAAGGGGTACCGAGCAGTACTTC. Its translation is CASSKRGTEQYF.

The chain recombines TRBV29-1 with TRBJ2-7; TRBD1 might be the D (6 bases). The CDR3 is 14 amino acids. With 3 bases removed from V and 2 bases from J, the gap between germline ends came to 14 bases. The germline V gene has CDR1 SQVTM and CDR2 ANQGSEA. CDR3 coding DNA: TGCAGCGTTGAGGACCGGGACATTCCCTACGAGCAGTACTTC. Residues: CSVEDRDIPYEQYF.

The chain is built from TRBV28 and TRBJ2-7; 7 bases agree with TRBD1. Trimming cost V 6 bases and J 4 bases; bases outside gene matches: 9. The germline V gene has CDR1 MDHEN and CDR2 SYDVKM. This CDR3 is 14 amino acids long. The CDR3 bases are TGTGCCAGCAGCCCGGACGGGGACAGTTACGAGCAGTACTTC. Translated: CASSPDGDSYEQYF.

This chain joins TRBV3-1 (or the pseudogene TRBV3-2) and TRBJ2-2, with TRBD2 identical over 14 bases. Germline assignment: CDR1 LGHDT and CDR2 YNNKEL (reference sequence). V was clipped by 3 bases and J by 5 bases; unmatched bases: 8. This CDR3 contains 18 residues. Written as DNA, the CDR3 is TGTGCCAGCAGCCATCACGGACTAGCGGGAGGAAAAACCGGGGAGCTGTTTTTT. It specifies CASSHHGLAGGKTGELFF.

This chain links TRBV28 with TRBJ2-7; 9 bases are a match to TRBD1. Unmatched junction bases numbered 5, after V lost 8 bases and J lost 3 bases. The V gene's germline CDR1 is MDHEN and CDR2 SYDVKM. The CDR3 contains 13 residues. This CDR3 is CASGTGSLYEQYF. The CDR3 coding sequence is TGTGCCAGCGGGACAGGGAGCCTCTACGAGCAGTACTTC.

The V and J genes are TRBV3-1 (or the pseudogene TRBV3-2) and TRBJ2-7; 8 bases map to TRBD2. The CDR3 runs 14 residues. V shed 5 bases and J 4 bases; nucleotides not matched to a gene: 7. The germline V gene has CDR1 LGHDT and CDR2 YNNKEL (reference sequence). CDR3 loop: CASSGAGAVYEQYF. The CDR3 region has the DNA TGTGCCAGCAGCGGAGCGGGAGCGGTATACGAGCAGTACTTC.

This clone was counted between two and nine times. This chain uses TRBV2 with TRBJ1-2; D gene uncertain. CDR1 and CDR2 (germline): SNHLY, FYNNEI. V shed 8 bases and J shed 1 base, with 14 bases lying between them. CDR3 length equals 14 residues. CDR3 nucleotides: TGTGCCAGCGCCCGGGAAGGCGTTAACTATGGCTACACCTTC. This codes for CASAREGVNYGYTF.

The chain carries TRBV4-3 and TRBJ2-7; D perhaps matches TRBD1 (5 bases). This CDR3 comprises 16 residues. Germline CDR1 LGHNA, CDR2 YSLEER. Trimming left V 0 bases short and J 2 bases short, with 14 bases between. This CDR3 is CASSQDRTGFTYEQYF. The CDR3 nucleotides are TGCGCCAGCAGCCAAGATAGAACAGGATTTACCTACGAGCAGTACTTC.

The chain joins TRBV5-1 to TRBJ2-1, with 9 bases that match TRBD2. The CDR3 runs 16 residues. Germline V lookup: CDR1 SGHRS, CDR2 YFSETQ. Trimming took 0 bases from V and 8 from J; bases not matched to a gene: 9. CDR3 in amino acids: CASSLAPSGIIDEQFF. CDR3 in DNA: TGCGCCAGCAGCTTGGCCCCTAGCGGGATTATAGATGAGCAGTTCTTC.

The J gene is TRBJ2-7, the V gene TRBV4-1, with 9 bases fitting TRBD1. J was trimmed by 5 bases and V by 3 bases; bases with no gene match: 5. The germline V gene has CDR1 MGHRA and CDR2 YSYEKL. The CDR3 contains 14 residues. CDR3 DNA sequence: TGCGCCAGCAGCCACGCGACAGGGGGAAACGAGCAGTACTTC. This encodes CASSHATGGNEQYF.

This clone was found once. The rearrangement uses TRBV27 and TRBJ1-6; 9 bases are shared with TRBD1. CDR3 length equals 17 residues. V shed 5 bases, J shed 3 bases, and the junction held 8 bases outside the gene matches. Germline CDR1 is MNHEY and CDR2 is SMNVEV (reference sequence). The CDR3 DNA reads as TGTGCCAGCAGTCCGCTTGGGACAGGGAACTATAATTCACCCCTCCACTTT. Translating gives CASSPLGTGNYNSPLHF.

This chain connects TRBV19 to TRBJ1-1; D is unresolved. CDR1 is LNHDA and CDR2 is SQIVND in the germline V gene (reference sequence). This CDR3 region has 15 residues. V was pared by 5 bases and J by 1 base, with 14 bases between. The CDR3 sequence: CASSPPDSPNTEAFF. The CDR3 DNA follows: TGTGCCAGTAGTCCACCCGACTCCCCGAACACTGAAGCTTTCTTT.

The chain joins TRBV27 to TRBJ2-3; TRBD1 is a possible D gene (6 bases). CDR3 length: 15 residues. Germline V gene lookup returns CDR1 MNHEY and CDR2 SMNVEV (reference sequence). The germline V and J ends were trimmed by 2 bases and 5 bases, with 14 bases remaining between them. DNA of the CDR3: TGTGCCAGCAGTTTAGGGTGGGGGCAGATAGATACGCAGTATTTT. This gives the protein CASSLGWGQIDTQYF.